The T cell receptor (beta chain) under discussion was sequenced for a study of T cells in Graves' hyperthyroidism and ophthalmopathy. Points from the study as a whole: Among thyroid clonotypes expanded above 0.001, most also appeared in blood.

This clonotype came up many times. Its antigen is still unknown. TCR beta CDR3 regions were amplified from RNA transcripts. Primed by the HTBI set, a first-round RT-PCR was run on the TCR CDR3. TCRdb redid the calling of the multiplex PCR reads with MiXCR, one entry per CDR3 protein. The sample has roughly 180,000 distinct CDR3 sequences, just under 9.5% seen once; the top ten hold 22%. V trimming: 2 bases; J trimming: 9 bases; junction bases outside the gene matches: 9. The V gene's germline CDR1 is SNHLY and CDR2 FYNNEI. The CDR3 has 15 amino acids. Sequencing was carried out using blood. This receptor was identified in a woman between 18 and 30 years old with Graves' hyperthyroidism that later progressed to Graves' ophthalmopathy. The rearrangement joins TRBV2 to TRBJ2-1, with 8 positions matching TRBD2. CDR3 loop: CASSELNGRAGEQFF. Written as DNA, the CDR3 is TGTGCCAGCAGTGAACTTAACGGGAGGGCCGGTGAGCAGTTCTTC.